The 32 T cell receptor beta chains in this list originate from one sample, sequenced in a study of Ad26.COV2.S vaccination and SARS-CoV-2 variants. Treatment meaning: around 19 received Ad26.COV2.S at low or high dose, single or two shots; 5 received placebo; per-sample allocation not given. On day 63 after the first injection, vaccine and placebo recipients gave samples. Here immunoSEQ multiplex PCR was the method, and the copy in TCRdb shows in-frame clones only, minus some. Altogether hundreds of thousands of clones are present, 80% to 90% being singletons, with the ten largest covering approximately 1.5%. The specimen was peripheral blood, collected in a trial of Ad26.COV2.S vaccine versus placebo. The source is a person between 18 and 65 years old who received the Ad26.COV2.S COVID-19 vaccine or a placebo.

The V gene is TRBV6-5, the J gene TRBJ2-7, with 7 bases that match TRBD1. With 2 bases clipped from V and 3 bases from J, the junction kept 4 bases outside the gene matches. The length of the CDR3 is 14 residues. CDR1 and CDR2 from the germline V gene are MNHEY and SVGAGI. CDR3 DNA: TGTGCCAGCAGTTACACGGGACAGATCTACGAGCAGTACTTC. Its translation is CASSYTGQIYEQYF.

This chain joins TRBV16 and TRBJ1-5; D not resolved. The CDR3 has 12 amino acids. Germline V gene sequence: CDR1 KGHSY, CDR2 FQNENV. V was shortened by 8 bases and J by 1 base, with 6 bases between the two germline ends. CDR3 in amino acids: CASGWSNQPQHF. CDR3 nucleotide sequence: TGTGCCAGCGGTTGGAGCAATCAGCCCCAGCATTTT.

The chain couples TRBV3-1 (or the pseudogene TRBV3-2) to TRBJ1-4, with D unresolved. Germline CDR1 reads LGHDT; CDR2 reads YNNKEL (reference sequence). CDR3 size: 14 residues. V lost 4 bases, J lost 4 bases, and 10 bases lay in between. The CDR3 coding sequence is TGTGCCAGCAGCCCGCGGACGGATAATGAAAAACTGTTTTTT. It is translated as CASSPRTDNEKLFF.

The chain is built from TRBV18 and TRBJ1-2; no clear D gene. This CDR3 region has 14 residues. CDR1 and CDR2 from the germline V gene are KGHSH and LQKENI. V was cut by 2 bases and J by 6 bases, with 13 bases left in between. Here the CDR3 DNA reads TGTGCCAGCTCACCAAATTCGGGAGTTCATGGCTACACCTTC. Amino acid sequence: CASSPNSGVHGYTF.

The CDR3 protein is CAWSVGFGRYEQYF. Written as DNA, the CDR3 is TGTGCCTGGAGTGTAGGGTTCGGGCGATACGAGCAGTACTTC. The gene calls are TRBV30 and TRBJ2-7, with D unclear. CDR1 GTSNPN and CDR2 SVGIG come from the germline V gene (reference sequence). V gave up 0 bases and J gave up 4 bases, with 13 bases separating them. The CDR3 extends over 14 amino acids.

This clone was counted a few times. The rearrangement links TRBV21-1 to TRBJ2-7; the table assigns TRBD1, which was not confirmed against the DNA. TRBV21-1 constitutes a pseudogene. The CDR3 is 16 amino acids. CDR3 nucleotides: TGTGCCAGCAGCAAAGGGCCAAGCAGGGTCTTCAACGAGCAGTACTTC. Its translation is CASSKGPSRVFNEQYF.

V usage is TRBV11-3 and J usage is TRBJ2-1, with 9 bases aligning to TRBD1. The CDR3 consists of 15 residues. The V gene's germline CDR1 is SGHNT and CDR2 YENEEA. Trimming took 5 bases from V and 3 from J; bases not matched to a gene: 5. The CDR3 reads CASSTGTGIYNEQFF. The CDR3 DNA follows: TGTGCCAGCAGCACCGGGACAGGGATCTACAATGAGCAGTTCTTC.

This chain connects TRBV2 to TRBJ2-7, with D possibly matching TRBD2 (5 bases). Germline CDR1 and CDR2: SNHLY and FYNNEI. V dropped 8 bases and J dropped 4 bases, with 12 bases sitting between them. This CDR3 has 12 amino acids. The CDR3 region has the DNA TGTGCCAGCGGGAGCTGGGCATACGAGCAGTACTTC. Protein sequence: CASGSWAYEQYF. The full variable domain, in which reference TRBV2 and TRBJ2-7 provide the parts outside the CDR3, is EPEVTQTPSHQVTQMGQEVILRCVPISNHLYFYWYRQILGQKVEFLVSFYNNEISEKSEIFDDQFSVERPDGSNFTLKIRSTKLEDSAMYFCASGSWAYEQYFGPGTRLTVT.

V usage is TRBV19 and J usage is TRBJ1-4; 9 positions agree with TRBD1. CDR3 length: 13 residues. The V segment lost 4 bases and the J segment 7 bases; nucleotides outside the gene matches: 1. CDR1 is LNHDA and CDR2 is SQIVND in the germline V gene (reference sequence). The CDR3 region has the DNA TGTGCCAGTAGTAGGACAGGGGTTGAAAAACTGTTTTTT. This codes for CASSRTGVEKLFF.

The genes are TRBV5-1 and TRBJ2-7; TRBD1 matches at 10 bases. Germline CDR1 is SGHRS and CDR2 is YFSETQ. The CDR3 covers 15 residues. The V segment lost 4 bases and the J segment 2 bases; nucleotides outside the gene matches: 6. DNA of the CDR3: TGCGCCAGCAGCCCCGGGACAGGGGCCGCCTACGAGCAGTACTTC. Encoded protein: CASSPGTGAAYEQYF.

The genes are TRBV7-2 and TRBJ1-1, with TRBD1 as a possible D gene (5 bases). The length of the CDR3 is 14 residues. Germline CDR1 SGHTA, CDR2 FQGNSA. The V and J ends lost 5 bases and 8 bases respectively, with 18 bases between them. The CDR3 loop is CASSAGTGGWEAFF. The DNA of the CDR3 is TGTGCCAGCAGCGCAGGGACGGGAGGTTGGGAAGCTTTCTTT.

The table lists this clone with a count of one. The genes are TRBV6-2 or TRBV6-3 and TRBJ2-4, with TRBD1 matching 10 bases. This CDR3 spans 15 amino acids. J gave up 11 bases and V 5 bases, and 12 bases lay outside the gene matches. Looked up from germline, CDR1 is MNHEY and CDR2 is SVGEGT. Written as DNA, the CDR3 is TGTGCCAGCAGTAACGCCGGGACAGGGGCTGCCGTTCAGTACTTC. Translation: CASSNAGTGAAVQYF.

This sequence joins TRBV19 and TRBJ2-1, with D possibly being TRBD1 (6 bases). This CDR3 is built from 15 residues. Germline CDR1 is LNHDA and CDR2 is SQIVND (reference sequence). The V gene lost 5 bases and the J gene lost 0 bases, with 11 bases spanning the gap. The CDR3 DNA follows: TGTGCCAGTAGTCCCTCACAGGGCTCCTACAATGAGCAGTTCTTC. It yields the protein CASSPSQGSYNEQFF.

This chain links TRBV3-1 (or the pseudogene TRBV3-2) with TRBJ1-4; TRBD1 is a possible D gene (5 bases). The CDR3 has 15 amino acids. Trimming removed 2 bases at V and 5 bases at J, with 12 bases between. Per the germline V gene, CDR1 is LGHDT and CDR2 is YNNKEL (reference sequence). Written as DNA, the CDR3 is TGTGCCAGCAGCCAAAGTTCCGGGGGGAATGAAAAACTGTTTTTT. Protein sequence: CASSQSSGGNEKLFF.

The chain joins TRBV7-9 to TRBJ2-3; D is perhaps TRBD2 (5 bases). Germline CDR1 reads SEHNR; CDR2 reads FQNEAQ (reference sequence). The CDR3 runs to 16 residues. Deletions cut 3 bases from V and 0 bases from J, with 13 bases between. CDR3 nucleotides: TGTGCCAGCAGCTTTTTCCGGACTTTTAGCACAGATACGCAGTATTTT. Protein: CASSFFRTFSTDTQYF.

The gene calls are TRBV7-2 and TRBJ1-6, with a weak D call TRBD1 (5 bases). Germline loops: CDR1 SGHTA, CDR2 FQGNSA. The CDR3 spans 15 residues. V lost 3 bases to trimming and J lost 4 bases, with 10 bases between them. CDR3 region: CASSFRRGYNSPLHF. For the CDR3, the DNA is TGTGCCAGCAGCTTTCGACGGGGGTATAATTCACCCCTCCACTTT.

This clone was observed a handful of times. The gene calls are TRBV4-2 and TRBJ2-7, with 8 bases lining up with TRBD2. Germline CDR1 is LGHNA and CDR2 is YNFKEQ. J gave up 5 bases and V 0 bases, and 9 bases lay outside the gene matches. CDR3 length: 16 amino acids. In nucleotides, the CDR3 is TGTGCCAGCAGCCAAGATGTAACGGGAGGGCCCCACGAGCAGTACTTC. Translating it yields CASSQDVTGGPHEQYF.

This rearrangement joins TRBV6-6 to TRBJ1-2; maybe TRBD1 (5 bases). The germline gives CDR1 MNHNY, CDR2 SVGAGI (reference sequence). This CDR3 region has 14 residues. The V gene lost 5 bases and the J gene lost 4 bases, with 14 bases spanning the gap. CDR3 in DNA: TGTGCCAGCAGTCCCAGGGTGGTTGCCTATGGCTACACCTTC. This sequence encodes CASSPRVVAYGYTF.

This chain connects TRBV6-5 to TRBJ1-3; 8 positions agree with TRBD1. The trim removed 7 bases at V and 4 bases at J, leaving 9 bases unmatched. Germline loops: CDR1 MNHEY, CDR2 SVGAGI. This CDR3 comprises 15 residues. The DNA for the CDR3 is TGTGCCAGCACCCGGACAGGGATGGGAGGAAACACCATATATTTT. This gives the protein CASTRTGMGGNTIYF.

The J gene is TRBJ2-3, the V gene TRBV27; a weak D match, TRBD2 (6 bases). CDR3 length equals 16 residues. Germline V lookup: CDR1 MNHEY, CDR2 SMNVEV (reference sequence). V was pared by 2 bases and J by 1 base, with 13 bases between. This CDR3 reads CASSLAGPRGTDTQYF. The CDR3 DNA reads as TGTGCCAGCAGTTTAGCGGGGCCCCGCGGCACAGATACGCAGTATTTT.

This clone appeared a few times. The chain employs TRBV19 and TRBJ2-7; 8 bases are a match to TRBD2. CDR1 is LNHDA and CDR2 is SQIVND in the germline V gene (reference sequence). The CDR3 has 14 amino acids. The junction had 5 bases not matched to a gene; V was cut back by 5 bases and J by 2 bases. DNA for the CDR3: TGTGCCAGTAGTTTTACTAGCGGTCCCTACGAGCAGTACTTC. Its translation is CASSFTSGPYEQYF.

The rearrangement links TRBV11-2 to TRBJ1-2; perhaps TRBD1 as D (6 bases). This CDR3 contains 13 residues. Trimming took 1 base from V and 3 from J, leaving 6 bases between them. Germline CDR1 reads SGHAT; CDR2 reads FQNNGV. This CDR3 reads CASSLGTDYGYTF. Written as DNA, the CDR3 is TGTGCCAGCAGCTTAGGGACAGACTATGGCTACACCTTC.

This chain links TRBV6-5 with TRBJ1-6, with D hard to call. Trimming took 7 bases from V and 9 from J, leaving 10 bases between them. Germline lookup yields CDR1 MNHEY and CDR2 SVGAGI. The CDR3 has 12 residues. The chain's CDR3 is CASTRGTSPLHF. DNA of the CDR3: TGTGCCAGCACCCGCGGTACTTCACCCCTCCACTTT.

The chain is built from TRBV21-1 and TRBJ1-2. TRBV21-1 is shown as a pseudogene. The CDR3 loop spans 17 amino acids. DNA for the CDR3: TGTGCCAGCAGCACGCAGGGTCGGAGGCCTATTTTTTATGGCTACACCTTC. Its protein product is CASSTQGRRPIFYGYTF.

This chain connects TRBV15 to TRBJ1-5, with D unresolved. The germline V and J ends were trimmed by 0 bases and 7 bases, with 7 bases remaining between them. CDR1 and CDR2 (germline): LNHNV, YYDKDF (reference sequence). CDR3 length equals 13 residues. The DNA for the CDR3 is TGTGCCACCAGCAGAGATCTAAGGCAGCCCCAGCATTTT. Translation: CATSRDLRQPQHF.

CDR3 in DNA: TGTGCCACCAGTGATCCCTCCGGGGGGAGTACGCAGTATTTT. It codes for CATSDPSGGSTQYF. This chain joins TRBV24-1 and TRBJ2-3, with TRBD2 identical over 7 bases. Germline CDR1 reads KGHDR; CDR2 reads SFDVKD. The CDR3 contains 14 residues. The ends lost 3 bases at V and 8 bases at J; junction bases unmatched: 7.

The chain joins TRBV4-1 to TRBJ2-2, with 9 bases lining up with TRBD1. This CDR3 has 15 amino acids. V was pared by 7 bases and J by 4 bases, with 7 bases of the junction left unmatched. The germline V gene encodes CDR1 MGHRA and CDR2 YSYEKL. Written as DNA, the CDR3 is TGCGCCAGCACCAGGACAGGGGTCGGCACCGGGGAGCTGTTTTTT. Translation gives CASTRTGVGTGELFF.

This chain links TRBV2 with TRBJ2-2; 11 bases match TRBD1. Per germline, CDR1 SNHLY and CDR2 FYNNEI. The V segment lost 6 bases and the J segment 7 bases; nucleotides outside the gene matches: 7. The CDR3 runs to 15 residues. The CDR3 DNA follows: TGTGCCAGCAGCCGGGACAGGGGGAAAGTCGGGGAGCTGTTTTTT. Translation gives CASSRDRGKVGELFF.

This chain connects TRBV19 to TRBJ2-3, with D unresolved. Looked up from germline, CDR1 is LNHDA and CDR2 is SQIVND (reference sequence). Trimming left V 6 bases short and J 1 base short, with 11 bases between. The CDR3 covers 14 residues. This CDR3 reads CASRYSPGTDTQYF. The CDR3 coding sequence is TGTGCCAGTAGGTACAGCCCTGGCACAGATACGCAGTATTTT.

DNA of the CDR3: TGTGCCAGCAGCTTGGGCCTTCGACCAGATGACTCTGGAAACACCATATATTTT. It specifies CASSLGLRPDDSGNTIYF. This chain uses TRBV5-4 with TRBJ1-3, with D hard to call. Germline values: CDR1 SGHNT, CDR2 YYREEE (reference sequence). The V gene lost 0 bases and the J gene lost 0 bases, with 16 bases spanning the gap. CDR3 size: 18 residues.

As to this clone: This clone may be a read error of a much larger clone one base away. The rearrangement links TRBV7-2 to TRBJ1-4; D unclear. The CDR3 contains 14 residues. The germline V gene encodes CDR1 SGHTA and CDR2 FQGNSA. V was shortened by 2 bases and J by 1 base, with 5 bases between the two germline ends. The CDR3: CASSLTGTNEKLFF. The CDR3 coding sequence is TGTGCCAGCAGCTTAACGGGAACTAATGAAAAACTGTTTTTT.

The chain carries TRBV6-6 and TRBJ2-3, with D perhaps matching TRBD2 (6 bases). In germline, CDR1 is MNHNY, CDR2 SVGAGI (reference sequence). This CDR3 has 14 amino acids. The V end lost 3 bases, the J end lost 1 base, and 8 bases lay between the germline ends. CDR3: CASSYGGGTDTQYF. Here the CDR3 DNA reads TGTGCCAGCAGTTATGGCGGGGGCACAGATACGCAGTATTTT.